This T cell receptor beta chain was recorded in a study of identical twins. Study results and limitations: Insertions were fewer in abundant cord blood beta clonotypes, whereas memory repertoires showed none of this pattern. Invariant MAIT and iNKT cells could partly confound zero-insertion analyses. Sequences that were out-of-frame, alpha and twin-shared displayed an excess of low generation probability.

This clonotype was counted only a few times. Its antigen is unidentified. A universal primer site came from template switching; cDNA carried unique molecular identifiers. TCRdb re-derived calls from the 5' RACE reads in MiXCR, one entry per CDR3 protein. The sample has under 400,000 distinct CDR3 sequences, 9% seen once. The source material was naive T cells sorted from blood. The clonotype was recovered from a woman aged 50 to 65 in good health.

CDR3 amino acids: CSASIHEQYF. As DNA, the CDR3 is TGCAGTGCTAGTATTCACGAGCAGTACTTC. This chain joins TRBV20-1 and TRBJ2-7; D is unclear. CDR3 length equals 10 residues. Per the germline V gene, CDR1 is DFQATT and CDR2 is SNEGSKA (reference sequence). V lost 3 bases to trimming and J lost 5 bases, with 5 bases between them.